This TCR beta chain was identified in a study of T cell responses to AZD1222 COVID-19 vaccine (dated by TCRdb to the early 2020s). Background for the entire study: A total of just over 230 trial participants underwent TCR sequencing, of whom around 210 had received two doses of AZD1222 and 26 had received two doses of the MenACWY control vaccine. Trial participants were enrolled by age into 18-55, 56-69 and 70-plus year subgroups, with approximately 160, 26 and 62 TCR-sequenced participants respectively.

Including cysteine and phenylalanine, the CDR3 has 12 amino acids. CDR3 DNA is the only sequence kept; it has 36 bases, read in frame from the first base. Via the germline V gene, CDR1 is SQVTM and CDR2 ANQGSEA. V and J are trimmed by 6 bases and 2 bases, and the gene matches miss 2 bases of the junction. The CDR3 regions of human TCRbeta chains were analyzed by immunosequencing. On the authors' methods: TCRs in the repertoires were matched against a reference library of SARS-CoV-2-specific TCRs that had been generated with the MIRA antigen-specificity platform. Breadth was defined as the fraction of unique TCRs that were SARS-CoV-2-associated. Depth was defined as the fraction of total T cells that were SARS-CoV-2-associated. Using the MIRA data, each spike-specific TCR was assigned both to the spike region to which the TCR was reactive and to a CD4 or CD8 class. Log10-transformed breadth and depth values were compared by one-way ANOVA with Sidak's multiple comparisons tests. In its TCRdb copy, this immuneACCESS table keeps in-frame sequences only and misses some clones. Where compared with another copy, unresolved V genes explain less than half of these, and the others have no known cause. The DNA gave D and trimming, while V, J and clone size come from that table. The sample includes more than 15,000 clones, with over 60% observed a single time. Together, the top ten hold 14% of the sample.

Findings and caveats that apply to the study as a whole: Because no day 14 peak-response samples were available, repertoires were characterized only after the peak T cell response. Epitopes outside the regions mutated in the B.1.351 and B.1.1.7 variants were reportedly recognized by nearly half of the unique spike-specific TCRs. CD4 TCRs associated with the vaccine covered the entire spike protein, and the dominant responses were in regions 160-218 and 743-854. In the small 56-69-year group, the increase in depth fell short of significance, most likely because of low power. Conclusions about previously exposed vaccinees were limited because only a handful of AZD1222 recipients were SARS-CoV-2 seropositive at baseline. Participants were mostly white British and included more females than males, and it was suggested by the authors that clonal diversity may have been underestimated. Spike-specific TCR breadth and depth rose significantly after two AZD1222 doses compared with day 0 and with MenACWY recipients.

Notes on this clone: No cognate antigen has been identified for it. There are no base qualities to consult, and no much larger clone falls within one base.

The sample's time point, from its label and the paper: about 28 days (+/-7) after the second vaccine dose. Because spike-specific TCR depth and breadth did not differ between the two schedules, AZD1222 recipients who got a second dose at roughly 4 weeks were pooled with those who got a second dose at roughly 12 weeks. Vaccinee samples came from UK trials COV001 and COV002, including a single-blind randomized controlled phase 2/3 trial of AZD1222 (ChAdOx1 nCoV-19) in healthy adults. Trial participant PBMC samples were collected at day 0 and day 28 after the second dose for TCRbeta chain sequencing.

The rearranged chain carries TRBV29-1 and TRBJ2-5, with 8 central nucleotides matching TRBD2. The sample in question was peripheral blood, obtained 28 days after the second AZD1222 dose. This receptor was taken from an adult who received the AZD1222 COVID-19 vaccine. The CDR3 protein is CSVLAAQETQYF. The bases read TGCAGCGTACTAGCGGCACAAGAGACCCAGTACTTC.